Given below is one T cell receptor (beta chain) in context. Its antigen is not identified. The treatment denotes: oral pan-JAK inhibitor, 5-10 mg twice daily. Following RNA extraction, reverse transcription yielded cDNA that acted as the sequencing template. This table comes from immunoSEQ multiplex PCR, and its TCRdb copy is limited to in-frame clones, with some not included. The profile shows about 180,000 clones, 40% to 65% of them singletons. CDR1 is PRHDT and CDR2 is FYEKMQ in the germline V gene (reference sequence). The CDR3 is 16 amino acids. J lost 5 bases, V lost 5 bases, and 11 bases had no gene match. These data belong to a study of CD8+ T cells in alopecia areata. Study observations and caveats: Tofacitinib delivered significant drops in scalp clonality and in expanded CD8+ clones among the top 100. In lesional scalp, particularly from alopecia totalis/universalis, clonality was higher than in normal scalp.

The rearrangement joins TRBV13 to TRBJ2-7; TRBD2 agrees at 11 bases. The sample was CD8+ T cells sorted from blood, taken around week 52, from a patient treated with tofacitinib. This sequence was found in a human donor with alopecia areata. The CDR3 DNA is TGTGCCAGCAGCCCCTATAGCGGGGGGGCCAAAGACGAGCAGTACTTC. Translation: CASSPYSGGAKDEQYF. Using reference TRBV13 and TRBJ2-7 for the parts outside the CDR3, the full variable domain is AAGVIQSPRHLIKEKRETATLKCYPIPRHDTVYWYQQGPGQDPQFLISFYEKMQSDKGSIPDRFSAQQFSDYHSELNMSSLELGDSALYFCASSPYSGGAKDEQYFGPGTRLTVT.